Presented here are 14 T cell receptor beta chains from one specimen sequenced in a study of identical twins. TCRdb itself ran the 5' RACE reads through MiXCR, one entry per CDR3 protein. The repertoire holds around 680,000 distinct CDR3 sequences, with over 8.5% as singletons. The sample also formed part of further work on yellow fever vaccine responses in identical twins.

The sequenced sample was PBMCs. Receptor source: a woman under 30 in good health.

The gene calls are TRBV6-1 and TRBJ1-1; D call uncertain. Trimming stripped 6 bases from V and 0 bases from J, with 17 bases between. This CDR3 is built from 16 residues. Germline assignment: CDR1 MNHNS and CDR2 SASEGT. The CDR3 reads CASSDRGKLMNTEAFF. The CDR3 bases are TGTGCCAGCAGCGATAGAGGCAAACTGATGAACACTGAAGCTTTCTTT.

The chain uses TRBV4-3 and TRBJ2-3; TRBD2 matches 8 bases. V shed 2 bases and J 3 bases; nucleotides not matched to a gene: 4. In germline, CDR1 is LGHNA, CDR2 YSLEER. The CDR3 runs to 15 residues. CDR3 loop: CASSQYGRATDTQYF. The CDR3 coding sequence is TGCGCCAGCAGCCAATACGGGAGGGCGACAGATACGCAGTATTTT.

The V and J genes are TRBV6-2 or TRBV6-3 and TRBJ2-7; 7 bases are shared with TRBD2. Per the germline V gene, CDR1 is MNHEY and CDR2 is SVGEGT. The CDR3 consists of 14 residues. After removal of 6 bases from V and 4 bases from J, the junction contained 9 bases not matched to a gene. The chain's CDR3 is CASSGPGGFYEQYF. In DNA, the CDR3 is TGTGCCAGCAGCGGCCCGGGAGGATTTTACGAGCAGTACTTC.

The V and J genes are TRBV7-9 and TRBJ2-7; tentatively, D is TRBD2 (5 bases). The CDR3 runs 13 residues. Trimming stripped 5 bases from V and 3 bases from J, with 11 bases between. The germline gives CDR1 SEHNR, CDR2 FQNEAQ (reference sequence). The CDR3 coding sequence is TGTGCCAGCAGCCCCTCGGGGTACTACGAGCAGTACTTC. It encodes CASSPSGYYEQYF. Full variable domain (outside the CDR3, taken from reference TRBV7-9 and TRBJ2-7): DTGVSQNPRHKITKRGQNVTFRCDPISEHNRLYWYRQTLGQGPEFLTYFQNEAQLEKSRLLSDRFSAERPKGSFSTLEIQRTEQGDSAMYLCASSPSGYYEQYFGPGTRLTVT.

CDR3 sequence: CASSDSGAGEQFF. For the CDR3, the DNA is TGTGCCAGCAGTGATTCAGGGGCGGGTGAGCAGTTCTTC. The genes are TRBV2 and TRBJ2-1, with TRBD1 as a possible D gene (6 bases). V was cut by 3 bases and J by 9 bases, with 12 bases left in between. CDR1 and CDR2 from the germline V gene are SNHLY and FYNNEI. The CDR3 spans 13 residues.

This clonotype came up many times. The CDR3 protein is CSVEMGRDEQYF. The CDR3 DNA follows: TGCAGCGTTGAAATGGGGAGGGACGAGCAGTACTTC. The chain recombines TRBV29-1 with TRBJ2-7; the match to TRBD2 covers 7 bases. In germline, CDR1 is SQVTM, CDR2 ANQGSEA. With V trimmed by 2 bases and J by 5 bases, 3 bases remained unmatched. This CDR3 comprises 12 residues.

The rearrangement joins TRBV3-1 to TRBJ1-2, with D perhaps TRBD1 (5 bases). The V and J ends lost 0 bases and 5 bases respectively, with 13 bases between them. Germline-derived CDR1 and CDR2 are LGHDT and YNNKEL (reference sequence). The CDR3 covers 15 residues. CDR3 DNA sequence: TGTGCCAGCAGCCAAGATCTTGGGGCTCAGTATGGCTACACCTTC. Translated, it gives CASSQDLGAQYGYTF.

This clonotype has at least ten counts. The chain links TRBV5-1 to TRBJ2-5; tentatively, D is TRBD2 (6 bases). V was cut by 4 bases and J by 2 bases, with 15 bases left in between. Looked up from germline, CDR1 is SGHRS and CDR2 is YFSETQ. The CDR3 is 15 amino acids. The CDR3 sequence is CASSPAGTVQETQYF. DNA of the CDR3: TGCGCCAGCAGCCCGGCCGGGACTGTACAAGAGACCCAGTACTTC. Full variable domain (outside the CDR3, taken from reference TRBV5-1 and TRBJ2-5): KAGVTQTPRYLIKTRGQQVTLSCSPISGHRSVSWYQQTPGQGLQFLFEYFSETQRNKGNFPGRFSGRQFSNSRSEMNVSTLELGDSALYLCASSPAGTVQETQYFGPGTRLLVL.

The rearrangement uses TRBV20-1 and TRBJ2-3, with no clear D. The V end lost 0 bases, the J end lost 6 bases, and 13 bases lay between the germline ends. The CDR3 covers 14 residues. Germline V CDR1 and CDR2: DFQATT, SNEGSKA (reference sequence). In nucleotides, the CDR3 is TGCAGTGCTAGAGATGGGCAAGCATCGGATACGCAGTATTTT. Its protein is CSARDGQASDTQYF.

There are a few counts of this clonotype. This chain joins TRBV7-2 and TRBJ2-3; 14 bases are shared with TRBD2. Trimming removed 5 bases from V and 4 bases from J; junction bases left unmatched: 8. CDR1 and CDR2 from the germline V gene are SGHTA and FQGNSA. CDR3 length: 17 residues. The CDR3 protein is CASSPRLAGGGADTQYF. The DNA for the CDR3 is TGTGCCAGCAGCCCCCGACTAGCGGGAGGGGGAGCAGATACGCAGTATTTT.

J is TRBJ2-7 and V is TRBV18, with TRBD1 identical over 9 bases. The ends lost 3 bases at V and 2 bases at J; junction bases unmatched: 5. Per germline, CDR1 KGHSH and CDR2 LQKENI. CDR3 length equals 15 residues. DNA of the CDR3: TGTGCCAGCTCACCCGGGACAGGGTCAACCTACGAGCAGTACTTC. It translates to CASSPGTGSTYEQYF. Complete variable domain (other parts from reference TRBV18 and TRBJ2-7): NAGVMQNPRHLVRRRGQEARLRCSPMKGHSHVYWYRQLPEEGLKFMVYLQKENIIDESGMPKERFSAEFPKEGPSILRIQQVVRGDSAAYFCASSPGTGSTYEQYFGPGTRLTVT.

The chain uses TRBV19 and TRBJ2-1; 10 bases match TRBD2. Germline V CDR1 and CDR2: LNHDA, SQIVND (reference sequence). The CDR3 has 15 amino acids. Trimming cost V 3 bases and J 9 bases; bases outside gene matches: 8. CDR3 sequence (DNA): TGTGCCAGTAGTATTGCGGCTAGCGGGAGAGGTGAGCAGTTCTTC. The encoded protein is CASSIAASGRGEQFF.

This clonotype was counted ten times or more. V usage is TRBV7-9 and J usage is TRBJ2-1; D may correspond to TRBD1 or TRBD2 (5 bases each). Trimming cost V 5 bases and J 0 bases, with 14 bases left between them. Germline CDR1 and CDR2: SEHNR and FQNEAQ (reference sequence). There are 16 residues in the CDR3. The CDR3 DNA is TGTGCCAGCAGCCCCGGGACGTGGAGCTCCTACAATGAGCAGTTCTTC. Protein product: CASSPGTWSSYNEQFF.

There are a few counts of this clonotype. The rearrangement links TRBV20-1 to TRBJ2-2, with a weak D call TRBD2 (5 bases). Germline CDR1 DFQATT, CDR2 SNEGSKA (reference sequence). The CDR3 spans 14 residues. V was pared by 3 bases and J by 4 bases, with 12 bases between. CDR3 protein: CSASLLARTGELFF. CDR3 sequence (DNA): TGCAGTGCTAGTCTCCTAGCACGCACCGGGGAGCTGTTTTTT.